A selection of T cell receptor beta chains follows, all from one sample in a study of blood T cell repertoires in COVID-19. Sequenced by immunoSEQ multiplex PCR; TCRdb stores in-frame clones only, minus some. The top ten hold about 6.4% of the sample, which has about 62,000 clones, about four fifths seen once. Input material: peripheral blood. The origin of the receptors is a woman aged 50 to 60 with active or convalescent COVID-19. The CDR3 runs from the conserved cysteine through the conserved F or W. A D gene is named only where the DNA matches it firmly. Expanded clones are given a class, and other clones once, few, many or no size at all.

>few|TRBD1|TRBJ2-2|TRBV20-1
CSASRSTGGHTGELFF
TGCAGTGCTAGTAGGTCGACAGGGGGACACACCGGGGAGCTGTTTTTT
>NA|TRBD1|TRBJ2-2|TRBV9
CASSLTGSNTGELFF
TGTGCCAGCAGCCTGACAGGGTCGAACACCGGGGAGCTGTTTTTT
>once|TRBD1|TRBJ2-1|TRBV12-5
CASGTGGFDEQFF
TGTGCTAGTGGGACAGGGGGCTTCGATGAGCAGTTCTTC
>few|NA|TRBJ2-5|TRBV14
CASSRGIMAARETQYF
TGTGCCAGCAGCCGAGGGATTATGGCAGCCAGAGAGACCCAGTACTTC
>NA|TRBD2|TRBJ2-2|TRBV7-2
CASSSLPGGGTGELFF
TGTGCCAGCAGCTCTCTCCCCGGGGGAGGGACCGGGGAGCTGTTTTTT
>medium-sized|NA|TRBJ1-4|TRBV6-2/TRBV6-3
CASSPPLEKLFF
TGTGCCAGCAGCCCCCCCTTGGAAAAACTGTTTTTT
>NA|NA|TRBJ1-2|TRBV5-1
CASSLEARGGGYTF
TGCGCCAGCAGCTTGGAGGCCAGAGGGGGTGGCTACACCTTC
>NA|NA|TRBJ2-7|TRBV7-2
CASSLTSAYYEQYF
TGTGCCAGCAGCTTAACGAGCGCCTACTACGAGCAGTACTTC
>NA|NA|TRBJ1-5|TRBV2
CASKRQYSNQPQHF
TGTGCCAGCAAGCGACAGTATAGCAATCAGCCCCAGCATTTT
>NA|TRBD1|TRBJ2-7|TRBV29-1
CSGLGQGYEQYF
TGCAGCGGCCTGGGACAGGGATACGAGCAGTACTTC
>NA|TRBD2|TRBJ2-5|TRBV3-1/TRBV3-2
CASSQDHQRGQETQYF
TGTGCCAGCAGCCAAGACCACCAGCGGGGCCAAGAGACCCAGTACTTC
>NA|TRBD1|TRBJ1-1|TRBV19
CASRSGTGAEAFF
TGTGCCAGTAGATCCGGGACAGGGGCCGAAGCTTTCTTT
>NA|NA|TRBJ2-3|TRBV29-1
CSAQAGFTDTQYF
TGCAGCGCCCAGGCAGGGTTCACAGATACGCAGTATTTT
>NA|TRBD2|TRBJ2-3|TRBV7-2
CASSSLFLTSGKGDTQYF
TGTGCCAGCAGCTCTCTCTTCCTTACTAGCGGGAAGGGAGATACGCAGTATTTT
>NA|TRBD2|TRBJ2-5|TRBV6-5
CAAGEETQYF
TGTGCCGCGGGGGAAGAGACCCAGTACTTC
>few|TRBD1|TRBJ1-5|TRBV6-5
CASSYGRGLQPQHF
TGTGCCAGCAGTTACGGCAGGGGGCTTCAGCCCCAGCATTTT
>NA|NA|TRBJ1-2|TRBV2
CASTGLEHYGYTF
TGTGCCAGCACCGGACTCGAACACTATGGCTACACCTTC
>NA|NA|TRBJ2-2|TRBV19
CASSPRDIHTGELFF
TGTGCCAGTAGTCCCCGGGACATTCACACCGGGGAGCTGTTTTTT
>NA|TRBD1|TRBJ1-1|TRBV27
CASSPGQGTRTEAFF
TGTGCCAGCAGTCCGGGACAGGGTACGAGGACTGAAGCTTTCTTT
>NA|NA|TRBJ2-2|TRBV2
CASRRGTSNTGELFF
TGTGCCAGCAGGAGGGGGACCTCGAACACCGGGGAGCTGTTTTTT
>once|TRBD1|TRBJ2-3|TRBV7-2
CASSLDRATDTQYF
TGTGCCAGCAGCTTGGACAGGGCCACAGATACGCAGTATTTT
>once|NA|TRBJ1-1|TRBV11-1
CASSSPGNTEAFF
TGTGCCAGCAGCTCCCCGGGGAACACTGAAGCTTTCTTT
>NA|NA|TRBJ2-1|TRBV2
CASSSNYNEQFF
TGTGCCAGCAGTTCTAACTACAATGAGCAGTTCTTC
>NA|TRBD2|TRBJ2-7|TRBV7-2
CASSPRVGGVYEQYF
TGTGCCAGCAGCCCCAGGGTGGGAGGGGTGTACGAGCAGTACTTC
>NA|NA|TRBJ2-3|TRBV27
CASSFRGSTDTQYF
TGTGCCAGCAGTTTCCGCGGTAGCACAGATACGCAGTATTTT
>NA|TRBD2|TRBJ2-6|TRBV5-1
CASSLQASSGGSGANVLTF
TGCGCCAGCAGCTTGCAGGCCTCTAGCGGGGGCTCTGGGGCCAACGTCCTGACTTTC
>NA|TRBD2|TRBJ2-7|TRBV6-1
CASSEAGGVDEQYF
TGTGCCAGCAGTGAAGCGGGGGGGGTGGACGAGCAGTACTTC
>once|NA|TRBJ2-1|TRBV6-6
CASSRGGGGSGFYNEQFF
TGTGCCAGCAGTCGAGGGGGGGGAGGTAGCGGGTTCTACAATGAGCAGTTCTTC
>NA|NA|TRBJ2-7|TRBV6-2/TRBV6-3
CASSYPPTRHLQSYEQYF
TGTGCCAGCAGTTACCCCCCCACCCGACATCTCCAATCCTACGAGCAGTACTTC
>NA|TRBD1|TRBJ1-1|TRBV7-2
CASTRDSSNTEAFF
TGTGCCAGCACCCGGGACAGTTCGAACACTGAAGCTTTCTTT
>few|TRBD1|TRBJ2-7|TRBV4-1
CASSRPGQGYEQYF
TGCGCCAGCAGCCGTCCGGGACAGGGATACGAGCAGTACTTC